The sample holds a few counts of the clone carrying this TCR beta chain. V gave up 2 bases and J gave up 2 bases; unmatched junction bases: 2. CDR3 length: 15 amino acids. Germline lookup yields CDR1 SGHNT and CDR2 YYREEE (reference sequence). Sequenced by immunoSEQ multiplex PCR; TCRdb stores in-frame clones only, minus some. The table lists approximately 88,000 clones, about 83% of them singletons. The data stem from a study of blood T cell repertoires in COVID-19. The receptor's source is a man in his 70s with COVID-19, enrolled during active disease. The sample consisted of peripheral blood. J is TRBJ2-5 and V is TRBV5-4; 11 positions match TRBD2. CDR3 in amino acids: CASSFLAGGQETQYF. CDR3 coding DNA: TGTGCCAGCAGCTTCCTAGCGGGGGGTCAAGAGACCCAGTACTTC.